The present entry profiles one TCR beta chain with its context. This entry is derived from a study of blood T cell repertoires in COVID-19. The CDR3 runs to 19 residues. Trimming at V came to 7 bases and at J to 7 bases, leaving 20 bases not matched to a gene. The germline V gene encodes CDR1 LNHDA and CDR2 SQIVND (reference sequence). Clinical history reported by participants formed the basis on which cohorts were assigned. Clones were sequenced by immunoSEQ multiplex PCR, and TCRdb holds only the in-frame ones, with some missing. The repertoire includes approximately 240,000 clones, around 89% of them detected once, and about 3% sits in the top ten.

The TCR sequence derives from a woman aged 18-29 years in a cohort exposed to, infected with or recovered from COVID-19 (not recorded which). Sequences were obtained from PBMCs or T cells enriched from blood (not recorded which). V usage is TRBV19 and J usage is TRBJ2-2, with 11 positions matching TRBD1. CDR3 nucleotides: TGTGCCAGTACCTCCATGACCATCCGGGACAGGGGGGTCAGCGGGGAGCTGTTTTTT. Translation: CASTSMTIRDRGVSGELFF. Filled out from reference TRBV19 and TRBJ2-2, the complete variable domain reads DGGITQSPKYLFRKEGQNVTLSCEQNLNHDAMYWYRQDPGQGLRLIYYSQIVNDFQKGDIAEGYSVSREKKESFPLTVTSAQKNPTAFYLCASTSMTIRDRGVSGELFFGEGSRLTVL.